This T cell receptor (beta chain) appears in the sequencing data of a study of identical twins. MiXCR, applied by TCRdb to the 5' RACE reads, yields one record per CDR3 protein. The sample lists 300,000 to 400,000 distinct CDR3 sequences, approximately 8.8% occurring once. CDR1 and CDR2 (germline): MNHNY, SVGAGI (reference sequence). Trimming took off 7 bases at V and 3 bases at J, with 6 bases between the two ends. The length of the CDR3 is 12 residues. The rearrangement uses TRBV6-6 and TRBJ2-2, with D unresolved. The sequenced sample was naive T cells sorted from blood. The receptor's source is a woman in her forties or fifties in good health. The CDR3 sequence: CASNPHTGELFF. The CDR3 nucleotides read TGTGCCAGCAACCCCCACACCGGGGAGCTGTTTTTT.